Presented here are 21 T cell receptor beta chains from one specimen sequenced in a study of blood T cell repertoires in COVID-19. TCRdb keeps only in-frame clones here, not all; method: immunoSEQ multiplex PCR. Among about 50,000 clones listed, about 88% were seen once. Input material: peripheral blood. These receptors all come from a human donor in a cohort sampled during active COVID-19.

This clone turned up a few times. V and J are TRBV6-2 or TRBV6-3 and TRBJ2-7; TRBD2 agrees at 9 bases. Germline trimming cut 4 bases from V and 5 bases from J; bases unmatched to any gene: 0. The germline V gene encodes CDR1 MNHEY and CDR2 SVGEGT. This CDR3 has 12 amino acids. The CDR3 sequence is CASSWTSDEQYV. DNA for the CDR3: TGTGCCAGCAGTTGGACTAGCGACGAGCAGTACGTC.

V is TRBV24-1 and J is TRBJ2-1; D is unclear. This CDR3 has 15 residues. Germline V gene data show CDR1 as KGHDR and CDR2 as SFDVKD. V was clipped by 1 base and J by 1 base, with 7 bases between them. The CDR3 spells CATSDLSRSYNEQFF. CDR3 DNA sequence: TGTGCCACCAGTGATTTAAGCCGGTCCTACAATGAGCAGTTCTTC.

CDR3 in DNA: TGTGCCAGCAGTCCCCAGGGGTTCGACACTGAAGCTTTCTTT. This encodes CASSPQGFDTEAFF. The gene calls are TRBV27 and TRBJ1-1; D perhaps matches TRBD1 (6 bases). Germline-derived CDR1 and CDR2 are MNHEY and SMNVEV (reference sequence). V lost 5 bases and J 3 bases, leaving 13 bases between the germline ends. The CDR3 is 14 amino acids.

This clone was seen only once. This chain joins TRBV12-3 or TRBV12-4 and TRBJ2-7, with a tentative D call TRBD2 (6 bases). V lost 6 bases to trimming and J lost 2 bases, with 11 bases between them. This CDR3 spans 13 amino acids. CDR3 residues: CASSRGIPYEQYF. The CDR3, as DNA: TGTGCCAGCAGCCGGGGGATCCCCTACGAGCAGTACTTC.

This rearrangement joins TRBV11-2 to TRBJ2-7; D not certain. The germline V gene encodes CDR1 SGHAT and CDR2 FQNNGV. This CDR3 spans 16 amino acids. V lost 0 bases, J lost 1 base, and 13 bases lay in between. CDR3 DNA sequence: TGTGCCAGCAGCTTAGATCGAGGCGCCATTTCCTACGAGCAGTACTTC. This gives the protein CASSLDRGAISYEQYF.

J is TRBJ2-7 and V is TRBV3-1 (or the pseudogene TRBV3-2); no clear D. This CDR3 comprises 13 residues. CDR1 and CDR2 from the germline V gene are LGHDT and YNNKEL (reference sequence). The germline V and J ends were trimmed by 4 bases and 0 bases, with 7 bases remaining between them. CDR3 amino acids: CASSLTLSYEQYF. CDR3 bases: TGTGCCAGCAGCCTGACTCTCTCCTACGAGCAGTACTTC.

The CDR3 region has the DNA TGTGCCAGCAGCGTAGAGTACACCCATGCCACAGATACGCAGTATTTT. This translates into CASSVEYTHATDTQYF. V is TRBV9 and J is TRBJ2-3; D call uncertain. V was trimmed by 0 bases and J by 2 bases, leaving 13 bases between them. Germline CDR1 reads SGDLS; CDR2 reads YYNGEE. The CDR3 has 16 residues.

For the CDR3, the DNA is TGCGCCAGCAGCCGAACTGGAACAGGGGACGCCAATCAGCCCCAGCATTTT. Translation gives CASSRTGTGDANQPQHF. The chain recombines TRBV4-1 with TRBJ1-5, with TRBD1 matching 7 bases. With 4 bases clipped from V and 3 bases from J, the junction kept 12 bases outside the gene matches. CDR1 and CDR2 from the germline V gene are MGHRA and YSYEKL. The CDR3 loop spans 17 amino acids.

This chain links TRBV3-1 (or the pseudogene TRBV3-2) with TRBJ2-2, with D uncertain. This CDR3 is 13 amino acids long. Germline CDR1 LGHDT, CDR2 YNNKEL (reference sequence). The ends were cut back, 1 base at V and 4 bases at J, with 4 bases in the middle. CDR3 nucleotides: TGTGCCAGCAGCCAAGCCCTCACCGGGGAGCTGTTTTTT. Amino acids: CASSQALTGELFF.

The chain employs TRBV19 and TRBJ1-2, with 9 bases that match TRBD1. The CDR3 totals 16 residues. The germline V gene has CDR1 LNHDA and CDR2 SQIVND (reference sequence). V lost 6 bases, J lost 2 bases, and 10 bases stayed unmatched. CDR3 nucleotide sequence: TGTGCCAGTAGCCCATCCACCGGGACAGGGAACTATGGCTACACCTTC. This translates into CASSPSTGTGNYGYTF. Full variable domain (remainder filled in from reference TRBV19 and TRBJ1-2): DGGITQSPKYLFRKEGQNVTLSCEQNLNHDAMYWYRQDPGQGLRLIYYSQIVNDFQKGDIAEGYSVSREKKESFPLTVTSAQKNPTAFYLCASSPSTGTGNYGYTFGSGTRLTVV.

The genes are TRBV6-5 and TRBJ2-1; 8 bases fit TRBD1. The germline gives CDR1 MNHEY, CDR2 SVGAGI. The CDR3 covers 14 residues. V lost 2 bases to trimming and J lost 10 bases; unmatched junction nucleotides: 7. The CDR3: CASSYGAGGWEQFF. The CDR3 DNA reads as TGTGCCAGCAGTTACGGGGCAGGGGGCTGGGAGCAGTTCTTC.

The chain joins TRBV12-3 or TRBV12-4 to TRBJ2-7; 11 bases map to TRBD2. V trimming: 9 bases; J trimming: 8 bases; junction bases outside the gene matches: 9. The CDR3 extends over 13 amino acids. This chain's CDR3 is CASSQTSGRKQYF. CDR3 DNA: TGTGCCAGTTCCCAAACTAGCGGGAGAAAGCAGTACTTC.

This clone appeared a single time. The chain recombines TRBV28 with TRBJ1-1; D unresolved. The length of the CDR3 is 11 residues. Trimming removed 4 bases from V and 3 bases from J, with 3 bases in between. Germline CDR1 is MDHEN and CDR2 is SYDVKM. As DNA, the CDR3 is TGTGCCAGCAGTTCTTACACTGAAGCTTTCTTT. This gives the protein CASSSYTEAFF.

The CDR3 protein is CASSLVSGVRTEAFF. DNA for the CDR3: TGTGCCAGCAGCTTAGTTTCAGGGGTCCGTACTGAAGCTTTCTTT. V and J are TRBV7-6 and TRBJ1-1; tentatively, D is TRBD1 (6 bases). The CDR3 is 15 amino acids. Trimming stripped 1 base from V and 5 bases from J, with 14 bases between. The germline V gene encodes CDR1 SGHVS and CDR2 FNYEAQ.

J is TRBJ1-4 and V is TRBV20-1; D not resolved. The CDR3 is made up of 14 amino acids. The germline V gene has CDR1 DFQATT and CDR2 SNEGSKA (reference sequence). The V gene lost 3 bases and the J gene lost 5 bases, with 13 bases spanning the gap. CDR3 residues: CSASRRGWNEKLFF. The CDR3 DNA is TGCAGTGCTAGTAGGCGGGGATGGAATGAAAAACTGTTTTTT.

This chain links TRBV4-1 with TRBJ2-1; 14 nucleotides line up with TRBD2. Germline CDR1 and CDR2: MGHRA and YSYEKL. J gave up 1 base and V 3 bases, and 5 bases lay outside the gene matches. This CDR3 comprises 18 residues. CDR3 DNA sequence: TGCGCCAGCAGCCAGGGACTAGCGGGAGTTAGGTCCTACAATGAGCAGTTCTTC. Protein: CASSQGLAGVRSYNEQFF.

The chain employs TRBV25-1 and TRBJ2-5; tentative D call: TRBD2 (6 bases). The CDR3 has 14 residues. Germline V gene sequence: CDR1 MGHDK, CDR2 SYGVNS. Trimming stripped 4 bases from V and 1 base from J, with 10 bases between. The CDR3 nucleotides are TGTGCCAGCAGTGGCCGGGACTTCCAAGAGACCCAGTACTTC. Amino acids: CASSGRDFQETQYF.

This clone was picked up one time. The V gene is TRBV4-1, the J gene TRBJ2-4; 11 bases agree with TRBD2. This CDR3 has 18 residues. Trimming removed 0 bases from V and 0 bases from J; junction bases left unmatched: 4. From germline, CDR1 is MGHRA and CDR2 YSYEKL. The CDR3 DNA reads TGCGCCAGCAGCCAAGAGGGGACTAGCGGTTTAGCCAAAAACATTCAGTACTTC. Residues: CASSQEGTSGLAKNIQYF.

This chain connects TRBV18 to TRBJ1-3; D perhaps matches TRBD1 (6 bases). Germline loops: CDR1 KGHSH, CDR2 LQKENI. The CDR3 covers 15 residues. V was cut by 4 bases and J by 4 bases, with 14 bases left in between. The CDR3 DNA reads as TGTGCCAGCTCACATGACAGGCTAGGAGGAAACACCATATATTTT. The encoded protein is CASSHDRLGGNTIYF.

The CDR3 sequence is CASSYWDRVDYGYTF. In DNA form, the CDR3 reads TGTGCCAGCAGCTACTGGGACAGGGTCGACTATGGCTACACCTTC. The chain joins TRBV11-3 to TRBJ1-2; TRBD1 matches at 9 bases. The CDR3 is 15 residues long. Germline V CDR1 and CDR2: SGHNT, YENEEA. V lost 4 bases and J lost 3; bases outside the gene matches: 6.

This clone was recorded once. The chain employs TRBV4-1 and TRBJ2-5, with 7 nucleotides matching TRBD1. Germline V gene sequence: CDR1 MGHRA, CDR2 YSYEKL. Losses at the gene ends were 4 bases for V and 3 bases for J; bases not matched to a gene: 5. This CDR3 contains 14 residues. The CDR3 protein is CASSPPGQKETQYF. CDR3 in DNA: TGCGCCAGCAGCCCACCGGGACAGAAAGAGACCCAGTACTTC.